Listed here is a single T cell receptor beta chain. Original methodology: Researchers report that nucleated cell counts were estimated from reference gene primer amplification. The assay was immunoSEQ multiplex PCR, and TCRdb's table has in-frame clones only and misses some. V and J calls plus clone size are reproduced from that table; the DNA served to infer D and trimming. This table holds 70,000 to 75,000 clones, around 80% found once. This sample stems from a study of blood T cell repertoires in COVID-19. The V end lost 1 base, the J end lost 0 bases, and 6 bases lay between the germline ends. The CDR3 runs to 14 residues. CDR1 LGHDT and CDR2 YNNKEL come from the germline V gene (reference sequence).

J is TRBJ1-1 and V is TRBV3-1 (or the pseudogene TRBV3-2); no clear D. Sequencing was carried out using peripheral blood. This TCR was recovered from a man aged 60-69 years with active or convalescent COVID-19. The CDR3 DNA reads TGTGCCAGCAGCCAAGGGAGCATGAACACTGAAGCTTTCTTT. Residues: CASSQGSMNTEAFF.